One TCR beta chain is described in this entry. Its antigen is not known. Aged roughly 6 to 90, donors were systemically healthy Caucasians from Russia. There were at least 6 micrograms of total RNA extracted from every sample. A second PCR, run for roughly 7 to 12 cycles, used a sample-barcoded 5' primer plus a J-beta primer mix. Each CDR3 protein gets one entry after TCRdb re-called the 5' RACE reads with MiXCR. The data show 1.5 million or so distinct CDR3 sequences, with roughly 43% seen just once and more than 4% held by the top ten. These data belong to a study of blood T cells in healthy people across ages. Study-level findings and limits: Unknown donor CMV status possibly confounded expanded clonotype changes.

The sample consisted of blood. The clonotype was recovered from a woman aged 18-29 years in good health.

CDR3 nucleotides: TGTGCCAGCAGTACCTCTAGCACAGATACGCAGTATTTT. Translating gives CASSTSSTDTQYF. The gene calls are TRBV27 and TRBJ2-3; D gene unclear. The ends were cut back, 5 bases at V and 0 bases at J, with 6 bases in the middle. CDR1 is MNHEY, CDR2 SMNVEV, per germline (reference sequence). The CDR3 runs 13 residues.